The entry below gives a single T cell receptor beta chain sequence along with its context. Its antigen is unknown. Only in-frame clones appear in the TCRdb table, and some are missing; sequencing was by immunoSEQ multiplex PCR. The repertoire holds approximately 11,000 clones, with 81% as singletons. CDR1 and CDR2 (germline): SGHTS, YDEGEE. CDR3 size: 14 residues. Trimming shortened V by 1 base and J by 4 bases, and 9 bases separated the two germline ends. This entry comes from a study of OX40 agonist ivuxolimab in advanced cancers. Study-level information: Dose-escalation patients suffered from hepatocellular carcinoma, melanoma, renal cell or head and neck cancer. Study conclusions and caveats: Antigen specificity of clonally expanded peripheral T cells was not established. Some of the lowest clonal expansion was seen in partial responders at 0.1-3.0 mg/kg.

The sequence derives from an adult with an advanced solid tumor such as melanoma, head and neck, liver or kidney cancer. The sequencing here drew on CD4+ or CD8+ T cells sorted from blood, taken in a trial of the OX40 agonist ivuxolimab. The chain combines TRBV5-8 with TRBJ2-1; D uncertain. CDR3 loop: CASSLLQPYNEQFF. In DNA, the CDR3 is TGTGCCAGCAGCTTGCTACAACCTTACAATGAGCAGTTCTTC.